This TCR beta chain originates from a study of blood T cell repertoires in COVID-19. Study in general: Sources were T cells, B-cell-depleted T cells, or PBMCs; the material itself was cDNA or gDNA.

Original data processing: Reference gene primer amplification gave nucleated cell count estimates. The data were produced by immunoSEQ multiplex PCR, yet TCRdb's version contains in-frame clones alone and is incomplete. Clone size and the V and J calls come from that table; the DNA yielded D and trimming. The table lists roughly 130,000 clones, approximately 84% of them singletons. This clone occurred many times. Germline trimming cut 5 bases from V and 4 bases from J; bases unmatched to any gene: 1. The germline CDR1 and CDR2 sequences are MRHNA and SNTAGT. The CDR3 runs to 13 residues. Sequencing input: peripheral blood. The sequence was collected from a woman aged 30 to 39 who had recovered from COVID-19. The chain is built from TRBV6-4 and TRBJ2-2; 7 bases are shared with TRBD1. The CDR3 reads CASSTGATGELFF. The CDR3 nucleotides read TGTGCCAGCAGTACAGGGGCCACCGGGGAGCTGTTTTTT.